The next 9 T cell receptor beta chains were all read from a single sample in a study of Ad26.COV2.S vaccination and SARS-CoV-2 variants. Some clones are missing from TCRdb's copy, which holds only in-frame ones; the method was immunoSEQ multiplex PCR. The sample shows approximately 410,000 clones, about nine tenths of them seen only once. Treatment reported: some 19 received Ad26.COV2.S at low or high dose, single or two shots; roughly five received placebo; per-sample allocation not given. Collection of samples fell on day 63 after the first vaccine or placebo injection. The sample consisted of peripheral blood, taken in a trial of Ad26.COV2.S vaccine versus placebo. Source of these receptors: a person between 18 and 65 years old who received the Ad26.COV2.S COVID-19 vaccine or a placebo.

The rearrangement joins TRBV14 to TRBJ2-2; the D gene is possibly TRBD1 (5 bases). The CDR3 runs 15 residues. Germline-derived CDR1 and CDR2 are SGHDN and FVKESK. V lost 2 bases and J lost 1, with 8 bases in between. This chain's CDR3 is CASSQTDRNTGELFF. In DNA, the CDR3 is TGTGCCAGCAGCCAAACCGACAGGAACACCGGGGAGCTGTTTTTT.

Turning to this clone: Different DNA sequences within this sample yield the same CDR3. The chain couples TRBV7-9 to TRBJ2-7; possible D gene TRBD1, 5 bases. Germline V gives CDR1 SEHNR, CDR2 FQNEAQ (reference sequence). V was clipped by 5 bases and J by 3 bases, with 8 bases between them. The length of the CDR3 is 12 residues. The CDR3 here is CASSDDSYEQYF. Here the CDR3 DNA reads TGTGCCAGCAGCGACGACAGCTACGAGCAGTACTTC.

This clone is a singleton in its sample. This chain links TRBV18 with TRBJ1-4; 10 bases line up with TRBD1. Germline CDR1 reads KGHSH; CDR2 reads LQKENI. Trimming cost V 2 bases and J 8 bases; bases outside gene matches: 8. The CDR3 consists of 16 residues. CDR3 residues: CASSPSTGTGDEKLFF. The CDR3 nucleotides read TGTGCCAGCTCACCATCTACCGGGACAGGGGACGAAAAACTGTTTTTT.

The V call is TRBV5-6, the J call TRBJ1-5; D is unclear. Trimming left V 0 bases short and J 1 base short, with 11 bases between. Germline CDR1 is SGHDT and CDR2 is YYEEEE. The length of the CDR3 is 16 residues. The CDR3 DNA is TGTGCCAGCAGCTTGGAGTTCGGGGAGAGCAATCAGCCCCAGCATTTT. It translates to CASSLEFGESNQPQHF.

This chain uses TRBV11-2 with TRBJ2-2; 8 nucleotides agree with TRBD2. V lost 4 bases and J lost 7; bases outside the gene matches: 8. This CDR3 has 15 residues. CDR1 and CDR2 (germline): SGHAT, FQNNGV. In DNA form, the CDR3 reads TGTGCCAGCAGCTCCAACCGGGGGGGGCTCGGGGAGCTGTTTTTT. Translated: CASSSNRGGLGELFF. Drawing the rest from reference TRBV11-2 and TRBJ2-2, the complete variable domain is EAGVAQSPRYKIIEKRQSVAFWCNPISGHATLYWYQQILGQGPKLLIQFQNNGVVDDSQLPKDRFSAERLKGVDSTLKIQPAKLEDSAVYLCASSSNRGGLGELFFGEGSRLTVL.

The chain combines TRBV5-8 with TRBJ2-2; 7 bases align to TRBD1. CDR1 is SGHTS, CDR2 YDEGEE, per germline. CDR3 size: 13 residues. V dropped 5 bases and J dropped 7; count of bases not matched to a gene: 5. CDR3 loop: CASSHRDSGELFF. CDR3 DNA sequence: TGTGCCAGCAGTCACCGGGACAGCGGGGAGCTGTTTTTT.

This chain uses TRBV6-5 with TRBJ1-1, with D unresolved. Germline V gene sequence: CDR1 MNHEY, CDR2 SVGAGI. V lost 2 bases, J lost 1 base, and 11 bases lay in between. CDR3 size: 15 residues. The CDR3 spells CASSYGGVGNTEAFF. CDR3 DNA: TGTGCCAGCAGTTACGGCGGGGTCGGGAACACTGAAGCTTTCTTT.

This clone was picked up one time. This chain connects TRBV7-6 to TRBJ2-5; 10 nucleotides align to TRBD2. Per germline, CDR1 SGHVS and CDR2 FNYEAQ. The CDR3 totals 17 residues. V dropped 3 bases and J dropped 1; count of bases not matched to a gene: 8. This chain's CDR3 is CASSFPGTSVPQETQYF. CDR3 nucleotides: TGTGCCAGCAGCTTTCCCGGGACTAGCGTACCCCAAGAGACCCAGTACTTC.

This clone showed up just once. The rearrangement links TRBV5-1 to TRBJ1-5, with D maybe TRBD1 (6 bases). The V end lost 4 bases, the J end lost 5 bases, and 10 bases lay between the germline ends. The CDR3 is made up of 13 amino acids. Per germline, CDR1 SGHRS and CDR2 YFSETQ. CDR3 DNA: TGCGCCAGCAGCATCAGGGGAGATCAGCCCCAGCATTTT. This encodes CASSIRGDQPQHF.